The 18 T cell receptor beta chains given below trace back to one sample, sequenced in a study of control samples from healthy donors and cancer patients. Sequencing was performed with immunoSEQ multiplex PCR; in TCRdb, only in-frame clones are kept and a portion is missing. The repertoire includes about 190,000 clones, roughly nine tenths of them detected once, and over 1.5% sits in the top ten. Sequencing input: blood. The source of these receptors is a man in his thirties or forties in good health.

As for this clone: Other nucleotide sequences from this sample produce the same CDR3. This chain links TRBV27 with TRBJ1-2; no definite D call. The CDR3 is 14 amino acids. CDR1 and CDR2 from the germline V gene are MNHEY and SMNVEV (reference sequence). V lost 0 bases and J lost 2, with 7 bases in between. CDR3 amino acids: CASSLSGGNYGYTF. CDR3 nucleotides: TGTGCCAGCAGTTTATCGGGAGGGAACTATGGCTACACCTTC.

This sequence joins TRBV25-1 and TRBJ2-7; 8 bases agree with TRBD1. In germline, CDR1 is MGHDK, CDR2 SYGVNS. This CDR3 has 14 amino acids. The V and J ends lost 8 bases and 4 bases, in that order; junction bases with no gene match: 10. The chain's CDR3 is CASQGTGGSYEQYF. In DNA, the CDR3 is TGTGCCAGCCAAGGGACAGGTGGTTCGTACGAGCAGTACTTC.

The chain links TRBV6-1 to TRBJ2-7, with D perhaps matching TRBD2 (5 bases). V shed 0 bases and J shed 5 bases, with 17 bases lying between them. The CDR3 runs 16 residues. Germline values: CDR1 MNHNS, CDR2 SASEGT. The CDR3 DNA reads as TGTGCCAGCAGTGAAGCGCCCCTGAGGGCGCAAGACGAGCAGTACTTC. Amino acid sequence: CASSEAPLRAQDEQYF.

The rearrangement links TRBV2 to TRBJ1-2; no clear D gene. The CDR3 sequence is 12 residues long. CDR1 is SNHLY, CDR2 FYNNEI, per germline. The ends were cut back, 4 bases at V and 3 bases at J, with 6 bases in the middle. For the CDR3, the DNA is TGTGCCAGCAGTGGGGAGGACTATGGCTACACCTTC. Amino acid sequence: CASSGEDYGYTF.

This clone was seen only once. The chain employs TRBV6-6 and TRBJ1-1; tentatively, D is TRBD1 (6 bases). Trimming removed 7 bases at V and 8 bases at J, with 11 bases between. Germline values: CDR1 MNHNY, CDR2 SVGAGI (reference sequence). The CDR3 sequence is 11 residues long. This CDR3 is CASILDREAFF. As DNA, the CDR3 is TGTGCCAGCATCCTCGACAGGGAAGCTTTCTTT.

The rearrangement joins TRBV7-9 to TRBJ2-2, with D unclear. V was clipped by 1 base and J by 4 bases, with 7 bases between them. Germline V gene sequence: CDR1 SEHNR, CDR2 FQNEAQ (reference sequence). The length of the CDR3 is 14 residues. The CDR3 is CASSLELVTGELFF. The CDR3 DNA reads as TGTGCCAGCAGCTTAGAGTTAGTCACCGGGGAGCTGTTTTTT. Combining the CDR3 with reference TRBV7-9 and TRBJ2-2 gives the whole variable domain DTGVSQNPRHKITKRGQNVTFRCDPISEHNRLYWYRQTLGQGPEFLTYFQNEAQLEKSRLLSDRFSAERPKGSFSTLEIQRTEQGDSAMYLCASSLELVTGELFFGEGSRLTVL.

The V gene is TRBV27, the J gene TRBJ2-6; possible D gene TRBD1, 5 bases. The V end was cut by 2 bases, the J end by 2 bases, with 7 bases between. The CDR3 is 15 residues long. The germline V gene encodes CDR1 MNHEY and CDR2 SMNVEV (reference sequence). The CDR3 DNA follows: TGTGCCAGCAGTTTAAAAGGGGCTGGGGCCAACGTCCTGACTTTC. Translating gives CASSLKGAGANVLTF.

This sequence joins TRBV3-1 (or the pseudogene TRBV3-2) and TRBJ1-2, with 9 bases matching TRBD1. Trimming removed 4 bases from V and 3 bases from J; junction bases left unmatched: 6. Germline V gene sequence: CDR1 LGHDT, CDR2 YNNKEL (reference sequence). CDR3 size: 15 residues. The CDR3 DNA follows: TGTGCCAGCAGCCCGACAGGGGGAAACGACTATGGCTACACCTTC. The encoded protein is CASSPTGGNDYGYTF.

This sequence joins TRBV27 and TRBJ2-1; TRBD2 matches 8 bases. The V gene end was trimmed by 7 bases and the J gene end by 6 bases; junction bases not matched to a gene: 5. This CDR3 is 13 amino acids long. CDR1 MNHEY and CDR2 SMNVEV come from the germline V gene (reference sequence). The CDR3 here is CASKRGTVNEQFF. CDR3 sequence (DNA): TGTGCCAGCAAGCGGGGGACGGTCAATGAGCAGTTCTTC.

V usage is TRBV2 and J usage is TRBJ2-3, with 9 bases fitting TRBD2. There are 16 residues in the CDR3. CDR1 SNHLY and CDR2 FYNNEI come from the germline V gene. J lost 3 bases, V lost 6 bases, and 10 bases had no gene match. The CDR3 bases are TGTGCCAGCAGACCCTTAGCGGGGGTGCAGACAGATACGCAGTATTTT. Amino acid sequence: CASRPLAGVQTDTQYF.

The chain employs TRBV18 and TRBJ2-7, with D maybe TRBD1 (5 bases). Between the trimmed V and J ends, which lost 8 bases and 2 bases, there was a span of 16 bases. Germline V lookup: CDR1 KGHSH, CDR2 LQKENI. The CDR3 loop spans 14 amino acids. The CDR3 sequence: CASTKGAQTYEQYF. The CDR3 DNA follows: TGTGCCAGCACCAAAGGGGCACAGACCTACGAGCAGTACTTC.

This chain joins TRBV6-6 and TRBJ1-5; TRBD1 matches 8 bases. V shed 6 bases and J 1 base; nucleotides not matched to a gene: 8. The germline V gene encodes CDR1 MNHNY and CDR2 SVGAGI (reference sequence). CDR3 length equals 16 residues. The CDR3 DNA reads as TGTGCCAGCAGCCAAAAGAGACAGGGGAGCAATCAGCCCCAGCATTTT. Its protein product is CASSQKRQGSNQPQHF.

The chain has TRBV20-1 and TRBJ2-3; D remains unclear. CDR1 and CDR2 (germline): DFQATT, SNEGSKA (reference sequence). Trimming pared 2 bases from V and 3 bases from J, leaving 0 bases between. This CDR3 has 10 amino acids. The CDR3 reads CSARTDTQYF. The CDR3 DNA is TGCAGTGCTAGAACAGATACGCAGTATTTT.

This clone was recorded a few times. This chain connects TRBV4-1 to TRBJ1-4, with 8 bases lining up with TRBD1. J lost 3 bases, V lost 4 bases, and 4 bases had no gene match. CDR1 and CDR2 (germline): MGHRA, YSYEKL. The CDR3 has 15 amino acids. CDR3 residues: CASSPRGLANEKLFF. The DNA for the CDR3 is TGCGCCAGCAGCCCCAGGGGGCTGGCTAATGAAAAACTGTTTTTT.

The chain joins TRBV12-5 to TRBJ1-2; 7 positions match TRBD1. V was clipped by 6 bases and J by 2 bases; unmatched bases: 9. CDR3 length: 15 amino acids. Per the germline V gene, CDR1 is LGHNT and CDR2 is FRNRAP. The CDR3 region has the DNA TGTGCTAGTGGCTCTCGGGGACAGACGAACTATGGCTACACCTTC. It translates to CASGSRGQTNYGYTF.

The chain is built from TRBV10-2 and TRBJ1-4; D ambiguous. The ends were cut back, 6 bases at V and 5 bases at J, with 22 bases in the middle. Germline CDR1 is WSHSY and CDR2 is SAAADI. The CDR3 consists of 17 residues. CDR3 in amino acids: CASRAFRTVLTNEKLFF. CDR3 DNA sequence: TGCGCCAGCAGGGCCTTTCGGACGGTACTTACGAATGAAAAACTGTTTTTT.

The V gene is TRBV3-1 (or the pseudogene TRBV3-2), the J gene TRBJ2-4, with D perhaps TRBD2 (6 bases). V was trimmed by 5 bases and J by 8 bases, leaving 13 bases between them. Germline assignment: CDR1 LGHDT and CDR2 YNNKEL (reference sequence). The CDR3 length is 13 residues. CDR3: CASSSLAADIQYF. The CDR3 DNA sequence: TGTGCCAGCAGCTCCTTAGCGGCCGACATTCAGTACTTC.

V gene TRBV15 combines with J gene TRBJ2-7, with D perhaps TRBD1 or TRBD2 (6 bases each). The CDR3 is made up of 18 amino acids. Trimming shortened V by 3 bases and J by 2 bases, and 23 bases separated the two germline ends. CDR1 is LNHNV and CDR2 is YYDKDF in the germline V gene (reference sequence). The CDR3 reads CATSSPPGARGTPYEQYF. CDR3 nucleotides: TGTGCCACCAGCAGCCCCCCGGGGGCCCGGGGGACTCCCTACGAGCAGTACTTC.